The present entry profiles one T cell receptor beta chain with its context. These data belong to a study of blood T cell repertoires in COVID-19. Overall study context: From T cells, B-cell-depleted T cells, or PBMCs came the material, which was cDNA or gDNA.

Trimming took 1 base from V and 1 from J, leaving 8 bases between them. The CDR3 is 15 residues long. The germline V gene has CDR1 SGHTA and CDR2 FQGNSA. TCRdb's copy holds only in-frame clones and misses some; the assay was immunoSEQ multiplex PCR. The data hold 200,000 to 300,000 clones, with about 68% observed a single time. The specimen sequenced was peripheral blood. This receptor was identified in an elderly woman with acute or convalescent COVID-19. The chain links TRBV7-2 to TRBJ1-5; D gene uncertain. The CDR3 is CASSLGLRSNQPQHF. The CDR3 coding sequence is TGTGCCAGCAGCTTAGGTTTACGGAGCAATCAGCCCCAGCATTTT.